The rows below give T cell receptor beta chains drawn from one sample of a study of identical twins. TCRdb called the 5' RACE reads again in MiXCR, with one record for every CDR3 protein. The sample has hundreds of thousands of distinct CDR3 sequences, about 18% seen once. The same data also contributed to another study, on T cells expressing NK-cell markers.

Sequenced material: PBMCs. The receptors were sampled from a woman aged 18-35 years in good health. Each CDR3 is given with its conserved first and last residue. The order of the fields is clone size, V gene, D gene, J gene, CDR3 DNA, CDR3 protein. D genes are given only for firm matches. Size tells how often a clone was seen (once, few, many) or the class of an expanded clone, and some rows leave it out.

size: many
V: TRBV6-6
D: .
J: TRBJ1-2
DNA: TGTGCCAGCAGTCCGGGACTTACCTATGGCTACACCTTC
CDR3: CASSPGLTYGYTF

size: few
V: TRBV4-1
D: TRBD1
J: TRBJ2-1
DNA: TGCGCCAGCAGCCAAGCCGAGGCAGGGGGAGATGAGCAGTTCTTC
CDR3: CASSQAEAGGDEQFF

size: few
V: TRBV18
D: .
J: TRBJ1-1
DNA: TGTGCCAGCTCGGTGGAACAGGGAGGAGCTTTCTTT
CDR3: CASSVEQGGAFF

size: few
V: TRBV29-1
D: .
J: TRBJ2-1
DNA: TGCAGCGGGAGCCATACCTCCTACAATGAGCAGTTCTTC
CDR3: CSGSHTSYNEQFF

size: .
V: TRBV7-9
D: .
J: TRBJ1-2
DNA: TGTGCCAGCAGCCCATCCGGCAGCTACTATGGCTACACCTTC
CDR3: CASSPSGSYYGYTF

size: .
V: TRBV9
D: TRBD2
J: TRBJ2-1
DNA: TGTGCCAGCAGCGTAGGGCTGGCTAGCGGGAGCCAGTGGAACAATGAGCAGTTCTTC
CDR3: CASSVGLASGSQWNNEQFF

size: few
V: TRBV12-3/TRBV12-4
D: .
J: TRBJ1-6
DNA: TGTGCCAGCAGTGTCACAGGAGATTCACCCCTCCACTTT
CDR3: CASSVTGDSPLHF

size: few
V: TRBV21-1
D: .
J: TRBJ2-4
DNA: TGTGCCAGCAGCATTGCGCGGTCCAAAAACATTCAGTACTTC
CDR3: CASSIARSKNIQYF

size: few
V: TRBV27
D: .
J: TRBJ2-3
DNA: TGTGCCAGCAGTTCGCCCGGGACTCGCACAGATACGCAGTATTTT
CDR3: CASSSPGTRTDTQYF

size: few
V: TRBV6-1
D: .
J: TRBJ2-7
DNA: TGTGCCAGCAGTGAACAAGAAGCCTACGAGCAGTACTTC
CDR3: CASSEQEAYEQYF

size: few
V: TRBV20-1
D: .
J: TRBJ1-1
DNA: TGCAGTGCGGCCGGGAGTCACGAAGCTTTCTTT
CDR3: CSAAGSHEAFF

size: few
V: TRBV9
D: .
J: TRBJ2-7
DNA: TGTGCCAGCAGCGTAGGTAATCCCTCCTACGAGCAGTACTTC
CDR3: CASSVGNPSYEQYF

size: .
V: TRBV5-1
D: TRBD2
J: TRBJ2-1
DNA: TGCGCCAGCAGCCAGCGGGAGAGCTCCTACAATGAGCAGTTCTTC
CDR3: CASSQRESSYNEQFF

size: few
V: TRBV20-1
D: .
J: TRBJ1-2
DNA: TGCAGTGCTACAGACAGGATCATCTATGGCTACACCTTC
CDR3: CSATDRIIYGYTF

size: .
V: TRBV9
D: .
J: TRBJ2-7
DNA: TGTGCCAGCAGCGTAGCGGCTAGCCTGGGTTTCGACGAGCAGTACTTC
CDR3: CASSVAASLGFDEQYF

size: few
V: TRBV5-1
D: .
J: TRBJ1-1
DNA: TGCGCCAGCAGCCCCCTCGGCCGCGGGGCTGAAGCTTTCTTT
CDR3: CASSPLGRGAEAFF

size: .
V: TRBV2
D: TRBD2
J: TRBJ2-1
DNA: TGTGCCAGCAGCGCAGTAGCGGGAGAAATGGTCAATGAGCAGTTCTTC
CDR3: CASSAVAGEMVNEQFF

size: .
V: TRBV12-3/TRBV12-4
D: TRBD1
J: TRBJ1-4
DNA: TGTGCCAGCAGCGGTACAGGGGTCTACAATGAAAAACTGTTTTTT
CDR3: CASSGTGVYNEKLFF

size: .
V: TRBV20-1
D: TRBD1
J: TRBJ1-1
DNA: TGCAGTGCCCCGACCCCTTCGACAGGGCAGACTGAAGCTTTCTTT
CDR3: CSAPTPSTGQTEAFF

size: .
V: TRBV18
D: TRBD2
J: TRBJ2-3
DNA: TGTGCCAGCTCACCACCTGCGGGGGTAGATACGCAGTATTTT
CDR3: CASSPPAGVDTQYF

size: .
V: TRBV5-1
D: TRBD2
J: TRBJ2-1
DNA: TGCGCCAGCAGCTTGCCGGGGACTAGCGATTCAAGCTCCTACAATGAGCAGTTCTTC
CDR3: CASSLPGTSDSSSYNEQFF

size: .
V: TRBV21-1
D: .
J: TRBJ2-1
DNA: TGTGCCAGCAGCAAAGTCCTAGCGGGAGGCAATGAGCAGTTCTTC
CDR3: CASSKVLAGGNEQFF

size: .
V: TRBV5-1
D: TRBD1
J: TRBJ1-1
DNA: TGCGCCAGCAGCTTACTAGGGACAGAGGTGACTGAAGCTTTCTTT
CDR3: CASSLLGTEVTEAFF

size: few
V: TRBV5-1
D: TRBD2
J: TRBJ2-3
DNA: TGCGCCAGCAAAGCGGGGGGGCCGGATACGCAGTATTTT
CDR3: CASKAGGPDTQYF

size: .
V: TRBV9
D: TRBD2
J: TRBJ2-5
DNA: TGTGCCAGCAGCGTAGCGGGGGGAAATGGAGAGAGCCAGTACTTC
CDR3: CASSVAGGNGESQYF

size: few
V: TRBV7-2
D: TRBD2
J: TRBJ2-2
DNA: TGTGCCAGCAGCTTAGGTCCTAGCGGGGTCACCGGGGAGCTGTTTTTT
CDR3: CASSLGPSGVTGELFF

size: .
V: TRBV14
D: .
J: TRBJ2-3
DNA: TGTGCCAGCAGCCAAGGACGCTCAGGGTCGGATAGAACAGATACGCAGTATTTT
CDR3: CASSQGRSGSDRTDTQYF

size: few
V: TRBV12-3/TRBV12-4
D: .
J: TRBJ1-1
DNA: TGTGCCAGCACCCACCTGGACAAGATGAACACTGAAGCTTTCTTT
CDR3: CASTHLDKMNTEAFF

size: .
V: TRBV28
D: .
J: TRBJ2-1
DNA: TGTGCCAGCAGTTTAATGTTCGGCAGTGAGCAGTTCTTC
CDR3: CASSLMFGSEQFF

size: few
V: TRBV7-3
D: .
J: TRBJ1-6
DNA: TGTGCCAGCAGCCGGGGGGCCGGGTCCTCACCCCTCCACTTT
CDR3: CASSRGAGSSPLHF

size: once
V: TRBV3-1
D: .
J: TRBJ2-2
DNA: TGTGCCTGCTGTCCGCGAGCGGTGAACACCGGGGAGCTGTTTTTT
CDR3: CACCPRAVNTGELFF

size: few
V: TRBV10-3
D: TRBD2
J: TRBJ2-1
DNA: TGTGCCATCAGGGAGAGGCTTTCTCACGGGAGGTCACATGAGCAGTTCTTC
CDR3: CAIRERLSHGRSHEQFF

size: few
V: TRBV20-1
D: TRBD1
J: TRBJ2-7
DNA: TGCAGTGCTAGACCCCGGACAGGGGGATTCTACGAGCAGTACTTC
CDR3: CSARPRTGGFYEQYF

size: .
V: TRBV7-3
D: .
J: TRBJ1-6
DNA: TGTGCCAGCAGCTTGACCGGCCGCAATTCACCCCTCCACTTT
CDR3: CASSLTGRNSPLHF

size: few
V: TRBV20-1
D: .
J: TRBJ2-7
DNA: TGCAGTGCTCCCACTAGCTCTCTGGTCGAGCAGTACTTC
CDR3: CSAPTSSLVEQYF

size: .
V: TRBV7-6
D: .
J: TRBJ2-1
DNA: TGTGCCAGCAGCTTTGGGACCGCCGGATACAATGAGCGGCAGTTCTTC
CDR3: CASSFGTAGYNERQFF

size: .
V: TRBV19
D: .
J: TRBJ2-3
DNA: TGTGCCAGTAGTATTAGTGCAGATACGCAGTATTTT
CDR3: CASSISADTQYF

size: few
V: TRBV12-3/TRBV12-4
D: TRBD2
J: TRBJ2-1
DNA: TGTGCCAGCGCTGGGGGGGGGGTGAGGAATGAGCAGTTCTTC
CDR3: CASAGGGVRNEQFF

size: .
V: TRBV6-5
D: .
J: TRBJ2-1
DNA: TGTGCCAGCAGTTACGGTGGGGCGCAGACCTACAATGAGCAGTTCTTC
CDR3: CASSYGGAQTYNEQFF